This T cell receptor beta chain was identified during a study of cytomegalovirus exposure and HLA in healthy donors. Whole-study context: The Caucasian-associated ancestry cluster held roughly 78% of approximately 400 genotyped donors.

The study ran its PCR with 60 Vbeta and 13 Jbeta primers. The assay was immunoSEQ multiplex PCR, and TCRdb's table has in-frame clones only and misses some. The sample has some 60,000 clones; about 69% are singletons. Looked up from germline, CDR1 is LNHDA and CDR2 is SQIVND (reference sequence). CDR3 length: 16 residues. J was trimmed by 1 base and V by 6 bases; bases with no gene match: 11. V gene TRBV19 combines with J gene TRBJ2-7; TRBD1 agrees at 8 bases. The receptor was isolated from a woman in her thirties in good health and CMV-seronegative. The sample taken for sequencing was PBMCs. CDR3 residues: CASSQPRTGSSYEQYF. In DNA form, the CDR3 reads TGTGCCAGTAGCCAACCCCGGACAGGGTCTTCCTACGAGCAGTACTTC.